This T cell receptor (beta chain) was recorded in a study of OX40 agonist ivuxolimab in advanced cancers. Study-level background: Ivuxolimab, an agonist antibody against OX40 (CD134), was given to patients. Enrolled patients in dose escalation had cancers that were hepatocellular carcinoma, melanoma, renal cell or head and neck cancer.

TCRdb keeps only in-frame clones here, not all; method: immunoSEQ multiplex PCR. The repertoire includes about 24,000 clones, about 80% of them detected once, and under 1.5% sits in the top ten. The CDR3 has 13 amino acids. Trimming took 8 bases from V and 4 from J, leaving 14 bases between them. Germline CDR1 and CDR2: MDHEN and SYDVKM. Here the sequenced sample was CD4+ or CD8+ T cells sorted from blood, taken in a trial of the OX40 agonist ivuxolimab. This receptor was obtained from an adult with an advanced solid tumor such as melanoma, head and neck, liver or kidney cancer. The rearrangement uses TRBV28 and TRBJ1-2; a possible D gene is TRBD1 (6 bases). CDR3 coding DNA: TGTGCCAGCCAGGGGCCCGGCCCCTATGGCTACACCTTC. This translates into CASQGPGPYGYTF.